One and the same sample provided the 6 T cell receptor beta chains below, sequenced in a study of spatial heterogeneity in lung cancer. One entry per CDR3 protein results from TCRdb running MiXCR on the 5' RACE reads. This table holds 14,000 to 15,000 distinct CDR3 sequences, about 10% found once. Time point: sample taken at primary tumor resection. Whole RNA, which was extracted from tumor, nontumor lung tissue or frozen PBMC, was sequenced without any cell sorting. The sample was PBMCs, taken at surgery. The origin of the receptors is a female donor with early-stage non-small cell lung cancer.

This clonotype occurred many times. The chain links TRBV12-3 or TRBV12-4 to TRBJ2-1; D unresolved. CDR3 length: 16 amino acids. The germline V and J ends were trimmed by 8 bases and 1 base, with 18 bases remaining between them. CDR3 region: CASGSYSPGSYNEQFF. For the CDR3, the DNA is TGTGCCAGCGGATCCTACTCCCCAGGTTCCTACAATGAGCAGTTCTTC.

This clonotype has ten or more counts. This sequence joins TRBV20-1 and TRBJ1-5; TRBD1 aligns across 7 bases. V lost 1 base and J lost 6; bases outside the gene matches: 9. Germline V gives CDR1 DFQATT, CDR2 SNEGSKA (reference sequence). The CDR3 spans 15 residues. CDR3 in amino acids: CSARASEGASQPQHF. CDR3 sequence (DNA): TGCAGTGCTAGAGCTTCGGAGGGGGCTAGTCAGCCCCAGCATTTT.

J is TRBJ2-7 and V is TRBV2, with 8 bases fitting TRBD2. J gave up 7 bases and V 2 bases, and 4 bases lay outside the gene matches. CDR3 size: 13 residues. Germline V gene sequence: CDR1 SNHLY, CDR2 FYNNEI. The CDR3: CASSERTGGEQYF. Here the CDR3 DNA reads TGTGCCAGCAGTGAAAGGACGGGAGGGGAGCAGTACTTC.

As concerns this clonotype: The junction does not match germline at one end; this may be a read error. The chain recombines TRBV6-2 or TRBV6-3 with TRBJ1-5; D remains unclear. This CDR3 has 15 residues. Germline V lookup: CDR1 MNHEY, CDR2 SVGEGT. Here the CDR3 reads CASSYSRGGDQPQHF. The CDR3 bases are TGTGCCAGCAGTTACTCGAGAGGTGGGGATCAGCCCCAACATTTT.

This clonotype was detected many times. The chain links TRBV7-3 to TRBJ1-1; possibly TRBD1 for D (5 bases). In germline, CDR1 is SGHTA, CDR2 FQGTGA. V was clipped by 5 bases and J by 1 base, with 11 bases between them. This CDR3 has 14 residues. CDR3 in DNA: TGTGCCAGCAGCCAAAGCGGGGGGAACACTGAAGCTTTCTTT. Its protein is CASSQSGGNTEAFF.

This clonotype appeared many times. The chain combines TRBV29-1 with TRBJ2-5; 7 nucleotides agree with TRBD1. V lost 5 bases to trimming and J lost 2 bases; unmatched junction nucleotides: 2. The CDR3 has 12 residues. CDR1 is SQVTM and CDR2 is ANQGSEA in the germline V gene. In DNA, the CDR3 is TGCAGCGTTCTGGGACAGCAAGAGACCCAGTACTTC. It translates to CSVLGQQETQYF.